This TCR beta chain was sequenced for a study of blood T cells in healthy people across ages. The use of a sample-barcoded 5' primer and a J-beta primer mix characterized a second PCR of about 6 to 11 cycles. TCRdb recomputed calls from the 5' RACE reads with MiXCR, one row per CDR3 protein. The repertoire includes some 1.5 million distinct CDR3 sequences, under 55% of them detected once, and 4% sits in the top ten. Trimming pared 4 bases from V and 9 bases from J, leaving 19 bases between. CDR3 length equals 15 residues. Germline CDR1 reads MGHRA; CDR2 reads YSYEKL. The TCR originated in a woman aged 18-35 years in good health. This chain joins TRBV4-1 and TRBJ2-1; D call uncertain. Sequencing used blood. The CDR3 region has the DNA TGCGCCAGCAGCCCTCTCCTCCGGGCTGTCAGTGAGCAGTTCTTC. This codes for CASSPLLRAVSEQFF.